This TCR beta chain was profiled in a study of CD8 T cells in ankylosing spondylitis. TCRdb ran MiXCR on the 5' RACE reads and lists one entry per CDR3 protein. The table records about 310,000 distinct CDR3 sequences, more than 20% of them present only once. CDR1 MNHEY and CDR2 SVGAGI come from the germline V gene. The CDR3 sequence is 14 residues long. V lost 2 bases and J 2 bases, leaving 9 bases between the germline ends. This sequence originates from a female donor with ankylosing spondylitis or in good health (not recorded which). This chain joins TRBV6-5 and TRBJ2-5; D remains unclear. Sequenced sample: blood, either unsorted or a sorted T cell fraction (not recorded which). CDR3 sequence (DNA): TGTGCCAGCAGTTACCCGGGTGGACAAGAGACCCAGTACTTC. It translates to CASSYPGGQETQYF.